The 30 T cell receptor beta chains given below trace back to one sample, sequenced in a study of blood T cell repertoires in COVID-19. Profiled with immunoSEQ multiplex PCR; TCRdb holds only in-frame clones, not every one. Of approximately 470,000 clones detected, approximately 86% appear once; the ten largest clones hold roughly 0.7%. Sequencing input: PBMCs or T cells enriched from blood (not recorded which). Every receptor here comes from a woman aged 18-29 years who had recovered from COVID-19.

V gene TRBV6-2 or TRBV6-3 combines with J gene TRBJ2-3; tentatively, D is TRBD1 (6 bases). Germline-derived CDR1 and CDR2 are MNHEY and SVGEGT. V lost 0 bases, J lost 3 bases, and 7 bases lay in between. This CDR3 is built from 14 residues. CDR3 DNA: TGTGCCAGCAGTTACTCAAGGGGGACAGATACGCAGTATTTT. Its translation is CASSYSRGTDTQYF.

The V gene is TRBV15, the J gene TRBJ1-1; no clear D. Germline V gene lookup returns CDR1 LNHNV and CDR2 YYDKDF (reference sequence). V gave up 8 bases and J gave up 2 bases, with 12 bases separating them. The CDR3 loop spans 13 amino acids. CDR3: CATPKPVNTEAFF. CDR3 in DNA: TGTGCCACCCCAAAACCAGTTAACACTGAAGCTTTCTTT.

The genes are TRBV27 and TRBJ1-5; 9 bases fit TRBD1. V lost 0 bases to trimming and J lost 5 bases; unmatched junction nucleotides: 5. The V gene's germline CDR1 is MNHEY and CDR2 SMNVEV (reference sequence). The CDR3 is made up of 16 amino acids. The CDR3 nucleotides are TGTGCCAGCAGTTTATCGGCTGGACAGGGGTATCAGCCCCAGCATTTT. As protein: CASSLSAGQGYQPQHF.

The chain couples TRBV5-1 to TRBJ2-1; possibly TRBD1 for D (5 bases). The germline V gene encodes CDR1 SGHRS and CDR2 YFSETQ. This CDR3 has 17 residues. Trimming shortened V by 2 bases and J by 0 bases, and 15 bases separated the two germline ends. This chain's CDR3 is CASSLAREHTSYNEQFF. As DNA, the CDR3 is TGCGCCAGCAGCTTAGCCAGGGAACACACCTCCTACAATGAGCAGTTCTTC.

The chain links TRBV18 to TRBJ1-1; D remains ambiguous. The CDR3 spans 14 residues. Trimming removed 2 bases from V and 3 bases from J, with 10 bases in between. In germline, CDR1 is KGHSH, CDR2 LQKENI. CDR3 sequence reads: CASSPSVQDTEAFF. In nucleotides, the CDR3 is TGTGCCAGCTCACCATCGGTCCAGGACACTGAAGCTTTCTTT. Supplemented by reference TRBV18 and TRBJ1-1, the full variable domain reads NAGVMQNPRHLVRRRGQEARLRCSPMKGHSHVYWYRQLPEEGLKFMVYLQKENIIDESGMPKERFSAEFPKEGPSILRIQQVVRGDSAAYFCASSPSVQDTEAFFGQGTRLTVV.

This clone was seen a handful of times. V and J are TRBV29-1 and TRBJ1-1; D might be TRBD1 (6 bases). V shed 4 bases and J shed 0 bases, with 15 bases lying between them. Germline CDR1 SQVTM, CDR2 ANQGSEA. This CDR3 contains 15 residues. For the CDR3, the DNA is TGCAGCGTTGCTGTCCAGACAGGCCTGAACACTGAAGCTTTCTTT. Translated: CSVAVQTGLNTEAFF.

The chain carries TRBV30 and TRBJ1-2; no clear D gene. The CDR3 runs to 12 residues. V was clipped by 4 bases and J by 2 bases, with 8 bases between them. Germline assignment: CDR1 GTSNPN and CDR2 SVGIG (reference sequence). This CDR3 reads CAWMRENYGYTF. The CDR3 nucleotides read TGTGCCTGGATGAGGGAAAACTATGGCTACACCTTC. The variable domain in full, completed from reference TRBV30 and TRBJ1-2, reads SQTIHQWPATLVQPVGSPLSLECTVEGTSNPNLYWYRQAAGRGLQLLFYSVGIGQISSEVPQNLSASRPQDRQFILSSKKLLLSDSGFYLCAWMRENYGYTFGSGTRLTVV.

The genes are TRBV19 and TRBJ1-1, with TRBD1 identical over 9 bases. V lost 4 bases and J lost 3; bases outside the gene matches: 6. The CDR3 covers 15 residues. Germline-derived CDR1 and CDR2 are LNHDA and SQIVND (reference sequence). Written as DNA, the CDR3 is TGTGCCAGTAGTACCACGGGGGACAGGGACACTGAAGCTTTCTTT. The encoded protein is CASSTTGDRDTEAFF.

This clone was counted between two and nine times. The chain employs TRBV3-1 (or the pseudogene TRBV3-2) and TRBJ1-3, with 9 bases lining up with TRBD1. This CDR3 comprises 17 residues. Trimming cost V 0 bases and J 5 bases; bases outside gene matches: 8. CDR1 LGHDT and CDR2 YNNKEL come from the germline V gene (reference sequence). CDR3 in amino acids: CASSQDLPGQGRNTIYF. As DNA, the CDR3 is TGTGCCAGCAGCCAAGACCTACCGGGACAGGGAAGAAACACCATATATTTT.

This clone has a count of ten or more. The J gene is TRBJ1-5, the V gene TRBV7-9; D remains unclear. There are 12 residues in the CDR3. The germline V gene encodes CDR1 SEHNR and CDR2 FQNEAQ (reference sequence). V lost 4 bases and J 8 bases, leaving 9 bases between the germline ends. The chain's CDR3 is CASSSYVEPQHF. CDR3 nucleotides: TGTGCCAGCAGCTCCTACGTGGAGCCCCAGCATTTT.

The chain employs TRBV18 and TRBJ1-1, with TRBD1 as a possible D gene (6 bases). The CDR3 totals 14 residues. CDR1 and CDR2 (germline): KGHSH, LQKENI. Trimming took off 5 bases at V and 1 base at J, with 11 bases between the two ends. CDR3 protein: CASSSRTANTEAFF. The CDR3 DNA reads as TGTGCCAGCTCATCGCGGACAGCGAACACTGAAGCTTTCTTT.

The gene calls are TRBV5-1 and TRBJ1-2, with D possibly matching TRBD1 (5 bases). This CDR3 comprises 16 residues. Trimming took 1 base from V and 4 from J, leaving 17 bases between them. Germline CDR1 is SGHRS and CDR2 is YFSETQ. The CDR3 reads CASSLKSRRQGYGYTF. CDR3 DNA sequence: TGCGCCAGCAGCTTGAAATCGCGGCGCCAGGGCTATGGCTACACCTTC.

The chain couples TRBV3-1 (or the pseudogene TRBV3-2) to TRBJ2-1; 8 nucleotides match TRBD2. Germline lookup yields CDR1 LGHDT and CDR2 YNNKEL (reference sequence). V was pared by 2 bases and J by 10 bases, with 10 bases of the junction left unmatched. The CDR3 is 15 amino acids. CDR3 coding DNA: TGTGCCAGCAGCCAAAGAGGCGGGGGGCCGGTGGAGCAGTTCTTC. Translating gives CASSQRGGGPVEQFF.

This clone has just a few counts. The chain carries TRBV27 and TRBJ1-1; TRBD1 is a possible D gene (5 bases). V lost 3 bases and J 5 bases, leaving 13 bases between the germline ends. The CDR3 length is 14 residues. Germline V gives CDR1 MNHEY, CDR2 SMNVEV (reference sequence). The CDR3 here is CASSFIWGGTEAFF. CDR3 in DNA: TGTGCCAGCAGTTTTATATGGGGGGGAACTGAAGCTTTCTTT.

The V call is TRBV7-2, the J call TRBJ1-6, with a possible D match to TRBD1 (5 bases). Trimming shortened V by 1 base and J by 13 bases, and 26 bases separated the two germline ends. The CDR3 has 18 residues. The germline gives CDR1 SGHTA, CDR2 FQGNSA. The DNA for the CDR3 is TGTGCCAGCAGCTTAGGCATCCTGGGGGGTGCAGGGAGGTATCCCCTCCACTTT. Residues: CASSLGILGGAGRYPLHF.

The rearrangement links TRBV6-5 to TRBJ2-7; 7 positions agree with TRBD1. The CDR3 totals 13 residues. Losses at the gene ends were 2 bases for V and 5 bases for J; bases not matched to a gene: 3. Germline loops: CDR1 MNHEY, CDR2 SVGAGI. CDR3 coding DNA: TGTGCCAGCAGTTACCGACAGGGTAACGAGCAGTACTTC. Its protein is CASSYRQGNEQYF.

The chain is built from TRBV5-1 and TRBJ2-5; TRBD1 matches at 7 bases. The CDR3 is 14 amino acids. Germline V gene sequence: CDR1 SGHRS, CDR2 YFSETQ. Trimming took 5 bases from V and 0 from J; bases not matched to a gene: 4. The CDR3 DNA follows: TGCGCCAGCAGGTCCGGACAGGACCAAGAGACCCAGTACTTC. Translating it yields CASRSGQDQETQYF.

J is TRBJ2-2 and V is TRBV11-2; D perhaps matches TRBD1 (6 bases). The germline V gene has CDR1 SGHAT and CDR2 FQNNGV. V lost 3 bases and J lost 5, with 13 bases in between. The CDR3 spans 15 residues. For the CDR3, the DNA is TGTGCCAGCAGCTTCAGACAGGACCCGACCGGGGAGCTGTTTTTT. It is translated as CASSFRQDPTGELFF.

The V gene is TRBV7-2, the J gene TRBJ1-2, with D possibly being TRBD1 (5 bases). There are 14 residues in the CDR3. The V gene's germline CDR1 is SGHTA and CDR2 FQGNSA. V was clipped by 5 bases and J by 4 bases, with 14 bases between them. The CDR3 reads CASSPKGLSYGYTF. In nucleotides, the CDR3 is TGTGCCAGCAGCCCGAAGGGGTTATCCTATGGCTACACCTTC.

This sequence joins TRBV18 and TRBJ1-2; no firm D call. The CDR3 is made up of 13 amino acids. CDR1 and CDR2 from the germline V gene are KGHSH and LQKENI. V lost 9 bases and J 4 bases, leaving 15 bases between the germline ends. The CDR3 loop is CASRLSLGYGYTF. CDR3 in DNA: TGTGCCAGTAGGCTAAGTCTAGGCTATGGCTACACCTTC.

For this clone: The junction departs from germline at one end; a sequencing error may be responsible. CDR3 sequence (DNA): TGTGCTAGCAGCCCCGGGTTGAGCTCTGGGGCCAACGTCCTGACTTTC. Protein sequence: CASSPGLSSGANVLTF. This chain joins TRBV7-7 and TRBJ2-6; D remains unclear. Germline assignment: CDR1 SSHAT and CDR2 FNYEAQ (reference sequence). This CDR3 region has 16 residues. The full variable domain, in which reference TRBV7-7 and TRBJ2-6 provide the parts outside the CDR3, is GAGVSQSPRYKVTKRGQDVTLRCDPISSHATLYWYQQALGQGPEFLTYFNYEAQPDKSGLPSDRFSAERPEGSISTLTIQRTEQRDSAMYRCASSPGLSSGANVLTFGAGSRLTVL.

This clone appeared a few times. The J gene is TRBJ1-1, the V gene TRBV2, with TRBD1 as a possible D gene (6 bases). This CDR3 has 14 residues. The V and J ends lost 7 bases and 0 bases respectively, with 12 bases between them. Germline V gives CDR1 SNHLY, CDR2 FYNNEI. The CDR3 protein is CASNLGGLNTEAFF. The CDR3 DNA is TGTGCCAGCAACCTGGGGGGGCTGAACACTGAAGCTTTCTTT.

The CDR3 is CASSEAWASITDTQYF. The CDR3, as DNA: TGTGCCAGCAGTGAAGCCTGGGCTTCAATCACAGATACGCAGTATTTT. The gene calls are TRBV2 and TRBJ2-3; D gene ambiguous. This CDR3 contains 16 residues. Germline CDR1 and CDR2: SNHLY and FYNNEI. Trimming stripped 0 bases from V and 2 bases from J, with 12 bases between.

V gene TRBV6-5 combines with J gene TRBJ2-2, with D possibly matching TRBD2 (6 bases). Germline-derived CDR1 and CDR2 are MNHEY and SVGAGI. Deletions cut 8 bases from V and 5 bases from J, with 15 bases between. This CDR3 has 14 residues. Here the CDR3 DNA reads TGTGCCAGCGGCGGGACGGCTGGGACCGGGGAGCTGTTTTTT. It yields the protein CASGGTAGTGELFF.

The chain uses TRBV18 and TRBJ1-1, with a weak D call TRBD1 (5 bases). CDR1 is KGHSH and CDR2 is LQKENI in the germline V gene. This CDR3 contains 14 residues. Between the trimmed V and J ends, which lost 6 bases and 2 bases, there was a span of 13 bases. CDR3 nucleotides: TGTGCCAGCTCCCCGGGGGGGGGTAACACTGAAGCTTTCTTT. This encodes CASSPGGGNTEAFF.

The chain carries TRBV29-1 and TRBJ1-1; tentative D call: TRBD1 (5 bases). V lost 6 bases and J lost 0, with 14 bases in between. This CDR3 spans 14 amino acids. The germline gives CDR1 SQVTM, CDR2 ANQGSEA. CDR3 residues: CSVQQVTMNTEAFF. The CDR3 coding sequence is TGCAGCGTCCAACAGGTGACCATGAACACTGAAGCTTTCTTT.

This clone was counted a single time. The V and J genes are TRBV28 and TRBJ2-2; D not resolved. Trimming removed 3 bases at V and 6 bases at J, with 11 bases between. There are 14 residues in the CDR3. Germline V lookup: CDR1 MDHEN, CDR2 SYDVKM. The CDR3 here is CASSLGYNAGELFF. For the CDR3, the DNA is TGTGCCAGCAGTTTGGGCTACAACGCCGGGGAGCTGTTTTTT.

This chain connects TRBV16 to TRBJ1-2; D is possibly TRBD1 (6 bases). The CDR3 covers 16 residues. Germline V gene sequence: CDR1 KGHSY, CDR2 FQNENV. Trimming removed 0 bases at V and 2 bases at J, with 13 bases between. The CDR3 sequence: CASSQSRDILNYGYTF. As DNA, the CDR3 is TGTGCCAGCAGCCAATCCCGGGACATCCTCAACTATGGCTACACCTTC.

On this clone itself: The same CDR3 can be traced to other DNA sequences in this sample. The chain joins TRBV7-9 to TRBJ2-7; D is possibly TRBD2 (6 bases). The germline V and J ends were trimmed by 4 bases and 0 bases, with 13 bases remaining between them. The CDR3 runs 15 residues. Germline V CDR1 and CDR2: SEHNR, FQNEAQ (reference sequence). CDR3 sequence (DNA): TGTGCCAGCAGCTCCGGGACTGGAAGCTCCTACGAGCAGTACTTC. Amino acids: CASSSGTGSSYEQYF.

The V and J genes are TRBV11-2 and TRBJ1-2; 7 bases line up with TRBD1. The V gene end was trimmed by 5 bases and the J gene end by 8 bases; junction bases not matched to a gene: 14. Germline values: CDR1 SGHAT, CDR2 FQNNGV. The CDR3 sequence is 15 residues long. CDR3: CASSPSRDSSKGYTF. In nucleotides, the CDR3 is TGTGCCAGCAGCCCCTCCCGGGACAGTTCCAAAGGCTACACCTTC. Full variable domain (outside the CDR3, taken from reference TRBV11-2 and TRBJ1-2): EAGVAQSPRYKIIEKRQSVAFWCNPISGHATLYWYQQILGQGPKLLIQFQNNGVVDDSQLPKDRFSAERLKGVDSTLKIQPAKLEDSAVYLCASSPSRDSSKGYTFGSGTRLTVV.